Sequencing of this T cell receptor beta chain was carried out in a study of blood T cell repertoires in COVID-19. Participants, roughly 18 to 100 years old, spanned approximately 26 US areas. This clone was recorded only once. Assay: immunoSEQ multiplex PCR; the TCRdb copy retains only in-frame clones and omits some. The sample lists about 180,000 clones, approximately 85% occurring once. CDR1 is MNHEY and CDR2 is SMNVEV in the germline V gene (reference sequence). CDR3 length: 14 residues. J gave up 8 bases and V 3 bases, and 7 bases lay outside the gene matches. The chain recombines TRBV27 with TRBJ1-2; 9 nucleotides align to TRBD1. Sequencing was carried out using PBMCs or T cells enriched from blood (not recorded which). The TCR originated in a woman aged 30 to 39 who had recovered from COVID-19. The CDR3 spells CASSFRTGERGYTF. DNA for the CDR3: TGTGCCAGCAGTTTCCGGACAGGGGAGCGGGGCTACACCTTC.